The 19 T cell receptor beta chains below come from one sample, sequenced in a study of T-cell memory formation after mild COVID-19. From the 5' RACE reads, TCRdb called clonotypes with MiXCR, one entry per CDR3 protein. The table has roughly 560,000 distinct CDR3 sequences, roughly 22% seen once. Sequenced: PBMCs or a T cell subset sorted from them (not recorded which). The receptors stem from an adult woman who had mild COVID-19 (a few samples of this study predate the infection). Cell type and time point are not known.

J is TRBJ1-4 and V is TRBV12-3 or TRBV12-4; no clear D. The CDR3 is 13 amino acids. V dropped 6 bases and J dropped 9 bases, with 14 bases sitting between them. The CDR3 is CASSRSPSQKLFF. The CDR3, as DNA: TGTGCCAGCAGCCGAAGCCCCTCCCAAAAACTGTTTTTT.

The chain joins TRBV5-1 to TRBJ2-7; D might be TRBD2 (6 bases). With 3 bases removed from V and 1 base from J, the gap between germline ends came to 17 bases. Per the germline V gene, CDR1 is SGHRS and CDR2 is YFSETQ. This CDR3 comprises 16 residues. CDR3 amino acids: CASSSSPRGPSYEQYF. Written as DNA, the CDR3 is TGCGCCAGCAGCTCCTCCCCGCGGGGCCCTTCCTACGAGCAGTACTTC.

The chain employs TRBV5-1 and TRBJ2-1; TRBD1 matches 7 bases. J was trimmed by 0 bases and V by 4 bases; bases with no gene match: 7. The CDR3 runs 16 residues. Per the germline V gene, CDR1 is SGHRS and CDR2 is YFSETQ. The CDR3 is CASSVGQLSSYNEQFF. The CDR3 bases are TGCGCCAGCAGCGTGGGACAGCTTTCCTCCTACAATGAGCAGTTCTTC.

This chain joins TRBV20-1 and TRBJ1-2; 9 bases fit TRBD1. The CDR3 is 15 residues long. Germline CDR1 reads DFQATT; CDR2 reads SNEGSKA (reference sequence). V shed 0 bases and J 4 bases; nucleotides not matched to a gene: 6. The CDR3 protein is CSARDLGDRVYGYTF. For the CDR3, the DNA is TGCAGTGCTAGAGATTTGGGGGACAGGGTCTATGGCTACACCTTC.

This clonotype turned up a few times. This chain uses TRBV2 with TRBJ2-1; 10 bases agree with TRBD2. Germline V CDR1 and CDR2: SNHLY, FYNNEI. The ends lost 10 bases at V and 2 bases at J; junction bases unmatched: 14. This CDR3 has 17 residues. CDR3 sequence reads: CANLGTSGEVTYNEQFF. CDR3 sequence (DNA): TGTGCCAACCTCGGTACTAGCGGGGAAGTCACCTACAATGAGCAGTTCTTC.

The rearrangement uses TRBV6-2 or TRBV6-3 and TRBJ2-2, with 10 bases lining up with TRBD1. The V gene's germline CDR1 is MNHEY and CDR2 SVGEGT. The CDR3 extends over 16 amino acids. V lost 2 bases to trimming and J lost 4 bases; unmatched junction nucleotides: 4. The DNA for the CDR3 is TGTGCCAGCAGTTACCGGACAGGGGGACCCACCGGGGAGCTGTTTTTT. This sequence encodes CASSYRTGGPTGELFF.

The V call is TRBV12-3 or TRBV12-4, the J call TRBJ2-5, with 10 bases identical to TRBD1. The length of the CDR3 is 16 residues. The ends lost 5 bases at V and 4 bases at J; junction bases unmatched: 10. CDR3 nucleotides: TGTGCCAGCAGTCCGGCCGGGACAGGGGTTGGAGAGACCCAGTACTTC. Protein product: CASSPAGTGVGETQYF.

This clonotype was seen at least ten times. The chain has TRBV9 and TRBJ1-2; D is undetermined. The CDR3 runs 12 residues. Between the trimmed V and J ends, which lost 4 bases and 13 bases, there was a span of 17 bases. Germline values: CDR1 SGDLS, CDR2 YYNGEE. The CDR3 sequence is CASSPALFIPTF. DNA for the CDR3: TGTGCCAGCAGCCCTGCCCTATTCATACCCACCTTC. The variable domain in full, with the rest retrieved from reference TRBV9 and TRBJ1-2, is DSGVTQTPKHLITATGQRVTLRCSPRSGDLSVYWYQQSLDQGLQFLIQYYNGEERAKGNILERFSAQQFPDLHSELNLSSLELGDSALYFCASSPALFIPTFGSGTRLTVV.

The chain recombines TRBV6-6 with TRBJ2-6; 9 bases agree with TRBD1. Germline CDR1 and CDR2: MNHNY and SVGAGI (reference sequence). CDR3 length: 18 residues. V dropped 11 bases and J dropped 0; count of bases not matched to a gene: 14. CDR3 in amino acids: CAAYLGGQGFSGANVLTF. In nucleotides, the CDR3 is TGTGCCGCCTACCTAGGGGGACAGGGATTCTCTGGGGCCAACGTCCTGACTTTC.

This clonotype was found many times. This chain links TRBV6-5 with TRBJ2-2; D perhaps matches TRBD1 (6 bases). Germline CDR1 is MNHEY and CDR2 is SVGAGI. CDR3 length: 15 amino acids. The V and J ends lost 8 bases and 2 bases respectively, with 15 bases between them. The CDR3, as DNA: TGTGCCAGCCACCCTGGGACATTCAACACCGGGGAGCTGTTTTTT. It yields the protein CASHPGTFNTGELFF.

CDR3 nucleotides: TGTGCCAGCAGCCATCAGCGGGGCCTCTCGGGCAATGAGCAGTTCTTC. Encoded protein: CASSHQRGLSGNEQFF. The chain recombines TRBV4-2 with TRBJ2-1; 7 bases agree with TRBD2. The J segment lost 6 bases and the V segment lost 3 bases, leaving 11 bases of the junction unmatched. The CDR3 runs to 16 residues. The V gene's germline CDR1 is LGHNA and CDR2 YNFKEQ.

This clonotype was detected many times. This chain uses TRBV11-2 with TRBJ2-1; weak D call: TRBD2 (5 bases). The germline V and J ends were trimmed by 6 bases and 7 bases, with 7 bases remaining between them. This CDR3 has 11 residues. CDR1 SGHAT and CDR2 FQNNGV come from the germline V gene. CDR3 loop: CASRRGNEQFF. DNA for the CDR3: TGTGCCAGCAGACGCGGGAATGAGCAGTTCTTC. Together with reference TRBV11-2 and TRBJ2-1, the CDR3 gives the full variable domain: EAGVAQSPRYKIIEKRQSVAFWCNPISGHATLYWYQQILGQGPKLLIQFQNNGVVDDSQLPKDRFSAERLKGVDSTLKIQPAKLEDSAVYLCASRRGNEQFFGPGTRLTVL.

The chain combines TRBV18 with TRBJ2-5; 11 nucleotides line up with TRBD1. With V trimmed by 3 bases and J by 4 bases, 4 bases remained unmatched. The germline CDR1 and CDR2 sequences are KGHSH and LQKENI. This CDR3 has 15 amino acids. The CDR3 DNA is TGTGCCAGCTCACCTGGACAGGGGGCTGGAGAGACCCAGTACTTC. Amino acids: CASSPGQGAGETQYF.

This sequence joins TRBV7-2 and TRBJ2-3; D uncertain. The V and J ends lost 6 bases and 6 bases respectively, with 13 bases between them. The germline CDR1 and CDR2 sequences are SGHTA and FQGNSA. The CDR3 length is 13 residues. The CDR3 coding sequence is TGTGCCAGCAGTCGGCCGACCCAGGATACGCAGTATTTT. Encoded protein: CASSRPTQDTQYF. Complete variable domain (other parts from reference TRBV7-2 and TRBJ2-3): GAGVSQSPSNKVTEKGKDVELRCDPISGHTALYWYRQSLGQGLEFLIYFQGNSAPDKSGLPSDRFSAERTGGSVSTLTIQRTQQEDSAVYLCASSRPTQDTQYFGPGTRLTVL.

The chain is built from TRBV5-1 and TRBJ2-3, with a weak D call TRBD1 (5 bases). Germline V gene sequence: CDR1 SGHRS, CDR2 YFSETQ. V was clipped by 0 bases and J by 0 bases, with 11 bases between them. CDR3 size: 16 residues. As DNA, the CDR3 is TGCGCCAGCAGCTTGGACAGGACCCCTAGCACAGATACGCAGTATTTT. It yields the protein CASSLDRTPSTDTQYF.

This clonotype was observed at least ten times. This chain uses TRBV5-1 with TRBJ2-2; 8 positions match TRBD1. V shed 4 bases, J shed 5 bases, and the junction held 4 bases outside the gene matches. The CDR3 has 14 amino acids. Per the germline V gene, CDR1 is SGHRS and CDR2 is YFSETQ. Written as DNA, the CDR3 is TGCGCCAGCAGCCCGAGACAGGGGACCGGGGAGCTGTTTTTT. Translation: CASSPRQGTGELFF.

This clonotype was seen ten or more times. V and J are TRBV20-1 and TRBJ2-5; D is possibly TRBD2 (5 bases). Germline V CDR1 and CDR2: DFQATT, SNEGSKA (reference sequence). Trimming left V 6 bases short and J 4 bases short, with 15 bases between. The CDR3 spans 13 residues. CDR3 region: CSAPYPAAETQYF. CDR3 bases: TGCAGTGCGCCTTACCCAGCGGCAGAGACCCAGTACTTC.

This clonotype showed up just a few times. CDR3: CASSYSMGGTQFF. CDR3 sequence (DNA): TGTGCCAGCAGTTACTCCATGGGGGGGACGCAGTTCTTC. This sequence joins TRBV6-5 and TRBJ2-1; TRBD2 agrees at 7 bases. V was clipped by 0 bases and J by 12 bases; unmatched bases: 5. Per the germline V gene, CDR1 is MNHEY and CDR2 is SVGAGI. This CDR3 is 13 amino acids long.

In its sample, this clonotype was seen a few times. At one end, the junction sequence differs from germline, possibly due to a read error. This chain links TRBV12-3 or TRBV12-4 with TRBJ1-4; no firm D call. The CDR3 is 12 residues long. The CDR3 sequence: CASSLAAEKLFF. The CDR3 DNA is TGTGCCAGCAGTCTAGCAGCTGAAAAACTGTTTTTT.